The 4 T cell receptor beta chains given below trace back to one sample, sequenced in a study of T and B cells in COVID-19 patients. TRB was amplified from about 250-500 ng of blood genomic DNA. TRB rearrangements were amplified by multiplex PCR with BIOMED2 TRB-A/B primers. MiXCR was run by TCRdb on the multiplex PCR reads, yielding one entry per CDR3 protein. In the table there are some 21,000 distinct CDR3 sequences, about 30% of which are singletons. Sequenced: blood. Every receptor here comes from a human donor who had recovered from COVID-19.

In this sample, this clonotype turned up many times. This rearrangement joins TRBV18 to TRBJ1-3; unclear D gene. The CDR3 loop spans 13 amino acids. Germline loops: CDR1 KGHSH, CDR2 LQKENI. V lost 5 bases to trimming and J lost 8 bases, with 13 bases between them. The chain's CDR3 is CASSIRSLDTIYF. CDR3 DNA sequence: TGTGCCAGCTCAATCCGCTCTTTGGACACCATATATTTT.

The chain links TRBV7-6 to TRBJ1-2; maybe TRBD1 (5 bases). The CDR3 extends over 14 amino acids. Trimming shortened V by 0 bases and J by 4 bases, and 9 bases separated the two germline ends. Germline lookup yields CDR1 SGHVS and CDR2 FNYEAQ. CDR3 in DNA: TGTGCCAGCAGCTTAGCGTCAGGGATCTATGGCTACACCTTC. Translated: CASSLASGIYGYTF.

This clonotype was picked up a small number of times. The CDR3 region has the DNA TGTGCCAGCAGCTTGCAGGTCAAAGAGACCCAGTACTTC. This codes for CASSLQVKETQYF. The V call is TRBV7-2, the J call TRBJ2-5; D is uncertain. Trimming left V 3 bases short and J 3 bases short, with 8 bases between. There are 13 residues in the CDR3. Germline CDR1 reads SGHTA; CDR2 reads FQGNSA.

This clonotype was recorded a few times. This chain connects TRBV6-1 to TRBJ2-5; D tentatively reads TRBD1 or TRBD2 (5 bases each). The CDR3 sequence is 13 residues long. V dropped 8 bases and J dropped 3 bases, with 13 bases sitting between them. CDR1 is MNHNS, CDR2 SASEGT, per germline. CDR3 region: CASAPMGEETQYF. Written as DNA, the CDR3 is TGTGCCAGCGCACCCATGGGGGAAGAGACCCAGTACTTC.